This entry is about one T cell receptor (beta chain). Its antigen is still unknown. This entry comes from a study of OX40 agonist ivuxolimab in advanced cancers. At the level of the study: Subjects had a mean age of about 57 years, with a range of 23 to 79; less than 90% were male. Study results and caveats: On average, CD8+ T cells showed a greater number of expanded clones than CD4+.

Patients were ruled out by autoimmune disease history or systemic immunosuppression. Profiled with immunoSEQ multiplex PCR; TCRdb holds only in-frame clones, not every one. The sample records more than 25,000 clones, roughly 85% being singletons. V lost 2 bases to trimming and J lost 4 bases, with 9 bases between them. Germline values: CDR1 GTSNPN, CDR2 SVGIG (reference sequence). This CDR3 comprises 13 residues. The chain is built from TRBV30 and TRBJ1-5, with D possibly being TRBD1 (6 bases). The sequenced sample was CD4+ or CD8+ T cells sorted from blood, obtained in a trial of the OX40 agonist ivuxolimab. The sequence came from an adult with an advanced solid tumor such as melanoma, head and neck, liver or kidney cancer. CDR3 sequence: CAWSTDRNQPQHF. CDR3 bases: TGTGCCTGGAGTACGGACAGAAATCAGCCCCAGCATTTT. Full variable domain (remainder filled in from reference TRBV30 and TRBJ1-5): SQTIHQWPATLVQPVGSPLSLECTVEGTSNPNLYWYRQAAGRGLQLLFYSVGIGQISSEVPQNLSASRPQDRQFILSSKKLLLSDSGFYLCAWSTDRNQPQHFGDGTRLSIL.